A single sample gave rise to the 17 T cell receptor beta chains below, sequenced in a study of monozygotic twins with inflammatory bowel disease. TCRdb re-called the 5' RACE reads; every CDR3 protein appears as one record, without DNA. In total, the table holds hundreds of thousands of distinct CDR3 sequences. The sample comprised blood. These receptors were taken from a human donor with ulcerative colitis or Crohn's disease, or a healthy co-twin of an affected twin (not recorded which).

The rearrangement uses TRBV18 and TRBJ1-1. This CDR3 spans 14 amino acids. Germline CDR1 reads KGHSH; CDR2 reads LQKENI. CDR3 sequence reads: CASSPPNQNTEAFF. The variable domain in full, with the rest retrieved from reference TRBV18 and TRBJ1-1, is NAGVMQNPRHLVRRRGQEARLRCSPMKGHSHVYWYRQLPEEGLKFMVYLQKENIIDESGMPKERFSAEFPKEGPSILRIQQVVRGDSAAYFCASSPPNQNTEAFFGQGTRLTVV.

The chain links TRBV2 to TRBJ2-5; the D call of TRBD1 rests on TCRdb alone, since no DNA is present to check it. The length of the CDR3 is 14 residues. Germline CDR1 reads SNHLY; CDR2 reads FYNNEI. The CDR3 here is CASRETGGRETQYF.

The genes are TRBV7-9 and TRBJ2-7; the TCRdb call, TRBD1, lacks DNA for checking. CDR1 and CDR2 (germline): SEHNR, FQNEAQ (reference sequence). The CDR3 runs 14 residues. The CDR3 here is CASTPGTGLYEQYF.

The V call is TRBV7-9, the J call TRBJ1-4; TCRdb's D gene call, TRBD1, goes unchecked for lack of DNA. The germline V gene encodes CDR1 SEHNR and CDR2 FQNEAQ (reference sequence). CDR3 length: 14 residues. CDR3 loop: CASSAGQGGEKLFF.

The CDR3 here is CASSLDRWGEAFF. The rearrangement links TRBV5-5 to TRBJ1-1; TCRdb's assignment of TRBD1 cannot be checked, as there is no DNA. The CDR3 contains 13 residues. Germline values: CDR1 SGHKS, CDR2 YYEKEE (reference sequence). Full variable domain (rest looked up from reference TRBV5-5 and TRBJ1-1): DAGVTQSPTHLIKTRGQQVTLRCSPISGHKSVSWYQQVLGQGPQFIFQYYEKEERGRGNFPDRFSARQFPNYSSELNVNALLLGDSALYLCASSLDRWGEAFFGQGTRLTVV.

CDR3 sequence reads: CASSLVMGTGEKLFF. The chain recombines TRBV7-2 with TRBJ1-4; TCRdb proposes TRBD1, but this gene call is untestable without DNA. CDR1 is SGHTA, CDR2 FQGNSA, per germline. The CDR3 length is 15 residues.

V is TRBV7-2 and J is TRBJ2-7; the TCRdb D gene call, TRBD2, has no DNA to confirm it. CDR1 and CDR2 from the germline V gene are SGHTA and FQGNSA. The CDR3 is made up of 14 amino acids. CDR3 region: CASSRGGSSYEQYF.

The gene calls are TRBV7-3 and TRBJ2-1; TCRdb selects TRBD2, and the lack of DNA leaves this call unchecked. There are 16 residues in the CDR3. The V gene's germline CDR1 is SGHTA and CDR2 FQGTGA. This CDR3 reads CASSPGGYGRIDEQFF.

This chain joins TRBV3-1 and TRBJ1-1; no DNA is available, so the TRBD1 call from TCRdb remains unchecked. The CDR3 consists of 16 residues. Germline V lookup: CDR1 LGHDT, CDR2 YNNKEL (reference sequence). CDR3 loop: CASSQVDSRKNTEAFF. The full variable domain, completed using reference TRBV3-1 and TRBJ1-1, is DTAVSQTPKYLVTQMGNDKSIKCEQNLGHDTMYWYKQDSKKFLKIMFSYNNKELIINETVPNRFSPKSPDKAHLNLHINSLELGDSAVYFCASSQVDSRKNTEAFFGQGTRLTVV.

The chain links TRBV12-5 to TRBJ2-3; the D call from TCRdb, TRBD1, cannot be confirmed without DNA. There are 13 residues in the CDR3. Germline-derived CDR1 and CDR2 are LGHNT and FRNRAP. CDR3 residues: CASGLTGTDTQYF. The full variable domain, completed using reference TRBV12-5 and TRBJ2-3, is DARVTQTPRHKVTEMGQEVTMRCQPILGHNTVFWYRQTMMQGLELLAYFRNRAPLDDSGMPKDRFSAEMPDATLATLKIQPSEPRDSAVYFCASGLTGTDTQYFGPGTRLTVL.

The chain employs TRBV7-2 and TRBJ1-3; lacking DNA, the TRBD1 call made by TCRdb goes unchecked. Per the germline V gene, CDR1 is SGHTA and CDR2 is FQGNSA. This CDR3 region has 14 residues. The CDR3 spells CASTTVGGGNTIYF.

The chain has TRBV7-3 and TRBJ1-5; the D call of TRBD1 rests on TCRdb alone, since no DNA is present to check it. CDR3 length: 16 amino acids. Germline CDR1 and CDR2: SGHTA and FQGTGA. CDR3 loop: CASAKLGQFRNQPQHF.

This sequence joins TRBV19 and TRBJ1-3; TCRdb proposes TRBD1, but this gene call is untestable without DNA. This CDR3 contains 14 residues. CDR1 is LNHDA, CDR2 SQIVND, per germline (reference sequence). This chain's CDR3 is CASRLAGNGNTIYF.

The CDR3 spells CASSPRQTQRYEQYF. This chain connects TRBV7-9 to TRBJ2-7; as DNA is missing, the TRBD1 call by TCRdb cannot be tested. Germline assignment: CDR1 SEHNR and CDR2 FQNEAQ (reference sequence). CDR3 length: 15 amino acids.

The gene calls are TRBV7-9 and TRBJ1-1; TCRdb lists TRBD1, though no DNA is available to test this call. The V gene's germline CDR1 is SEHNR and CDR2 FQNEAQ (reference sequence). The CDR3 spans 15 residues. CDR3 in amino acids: CASSSSQGIDTEAFF. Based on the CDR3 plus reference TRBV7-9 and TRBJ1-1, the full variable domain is DTGVSQNPRHKITKRGQNVTFRCDPISEHNRLYWYRQTLGQGPEFLTYFQNEAQLEKSRLLSDRFSAERPKGSFSTLEIQRTEQGDSAMYLCASSSSQGIDTEAFFGQGTRLTVV.

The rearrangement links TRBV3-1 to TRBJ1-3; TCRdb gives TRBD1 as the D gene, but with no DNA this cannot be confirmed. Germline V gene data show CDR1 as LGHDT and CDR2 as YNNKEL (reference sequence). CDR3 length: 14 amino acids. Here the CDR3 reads CASSLGTGRNTIYF.

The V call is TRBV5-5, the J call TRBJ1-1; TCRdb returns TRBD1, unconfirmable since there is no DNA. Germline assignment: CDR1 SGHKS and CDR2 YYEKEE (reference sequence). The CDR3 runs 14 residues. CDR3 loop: CASSLKQGAAEAFF. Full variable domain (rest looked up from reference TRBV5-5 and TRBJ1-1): DAGVTQSPTHLIKTRGQQVTLRCSPISGHKSVSWYQQVLGQGPQFIFQYYEKEERGRGNFPDRFSARQFPNYSSELNVNALLLGDSALYLCASSLKQGAAEAFFGQGTRLTVV.